Presented here are 19 T cell receptor beta chains from one specimen sequenced in a study of blood T cells in healthy people across ages. Then a second PCR, running roughly 6 to 11 cycles, was carried out with a sample-barcoded 5' primer and a J-beta primer mix. TCRdb passed the 5' RACE reads through MiXCR, listing each CDR3 protein once. The table shows hundreds of thousands of distinct CDR3 sequences, with roughly half occurring only once. Sequenced material: blood. These receptors all stem from a man in his 60s in good health.

This CDR3 is CSARTHAGDLNTEAFF. CDR3 in DNA: TGCAGTGCTAGAACACATGCTGGGGACCTAAACACTGAAGCTTTCTTT. J is TRBJ1-1 and V is TRBV20-1; tentatively, D is TRBD1 (5 bases). The CDR3 totals 16 residues. Germline V lookup: CDR1 DFQATT, CDR2 SNEGSKA (reference sequence). V was trimmed by 2 bases and J by 2 bases, leaving 18 bases between them.

Only one count was recorded for this clonotype. The chain has TRBV3-1 and TRBJ1-2; perhaps TRBD1 as D (5 bases). Germline V CDR1 and CDR2: LGHDT, YNNKEL (reference sequence). V was pared by 0 bases and J by 5 bases, with 13 bases between. The CDR3 covers 15 residues. The CDR3 is CASSQDRGDAYGYTF. The CDR3 DNA is TGTGCCAGCAGCCAAGATCGAGGGGACGCTTATGGCTACACCTTC.

The gene calls are TRBV7-9 and TRBJ2-5, with 9 nucleotides matching TRBD2. The CDR3 length is 17 residues. Germline V gene sequence: CDR1 SEHNR, CDR2 FQNEAQ (reference sequence). J gave up 0 bases and V 1 base, and 6 bases lay outside the gene matches. CDR3 protein: CASSLEASGMYQETQYF. The DNA for the CDR3 is TGTGCCAGCAGCTTAGAGGCTAGCGGGATGTACCAAGAGACCCAGTACTTC.

A single count supports this clonotype. The chain is built from TRBV12-3 or TRBV12-4 and TRBJ2-1, with D tentatively TRBD2 (5 bases). The CDR3 is made up of 15 amino acids. V was pared by 6 bases and J by 5 bases, with 17 bases between. This CDR3 is CASRRGIGGHNEQFF. The DNA for the CDR3 is TGTGCCAGCAGGCGAGGGATAGGAGGACACAATGAGCAGTTCTTC.

This clonotype has only a few counts. CDR3 DNA: TGTGCCAGCAGCTTAGGTCCTAGCGGGAACGGCAATGAGCAGTTCTTC. Protein product: CASSLGPSGNGNEQFF. The chain carries TRBV7-2 and TRBJ2-1; 9 positions match TRBD2. V gave up 1 base and J gave up 6 bases; unmatched junction bases: 7. CDR1 and CDR2 (germline): SGHTA, FQGNSA. The CDR3 extends over 16 amino acids.

The rearrangement joins TRBV20-1 to TRBJ1-6, with 9 bases identical to TRBD1. Looked up from germline, CDR1 is DFQATT and CDR2 is SNEGSKA (reference sequence). This CDR3 comprises 18 residues. Trimming removed 0 bases from V and 0 bases from J; junction bases left unmatched: 6. CDR3 DNA: TGCAGTGCTAGAGATCGGGGACAGGGCAGCTCCTATAATTCACCCCTCCACTTT. Protein: CSARDRGQGSSYNSPLHF.

The chain employs TRBV6-5 and TRBJ2-1; possible D gene TRBD2, 5 bases. V dropped 4 bases and J dropped 1 base, with 14 bases sitting between them. The CDR3 consists of 16 residues. Germline V lookup: CDR1 MNHEY, CDR2 SVGAGI. In DNA, the CDR3 is TGTGCCAGCAGTTCACGGAGGAGGCCATCCTACAATGAGCAGTTCTTC. Its protein product is CASSSRRRPSYNEQFF.

This CDR3 reads CSVDTGISYNEQFF. CDR3 bases: TGCAGCGTAGACACAGGGATCTCCTACAATGAGCAGTTCTTC. This chain uses TRBV29-1 with TRBJ2-1; maybe TRBD1 (6 bases). The CDR3 consists of 14 residues. Trimming shortened V by 6 bases and J by 0 bases, and 12 bases separated the two germline ends. The V gene's germline CDR1 is SQVTM and CDR2 ANQGSEA.

This clonotype was counted only a few times. The rearrangement joins TRBV6-2 or TRBV6-3 to TRBJ2-6; no clear D. Trimming pared 4 bases from V and 4 bases from J, leaving 11 bases between. The germline V gene has CDR1 MNHEY and CDR2 SVGEGT. There are 15 residues in the CDR3. CDR3 nucleotides: TGTGCCAGCAGTTCCCGACAAGTCGGGGCCAACGTCCTGACTTTC. Translating it yields CASSSRQVGANVLTF.

The sample holds one count of this clonotype. The rearrangement links TRBV20-1 to TRBJ2-3, with D perhaps TRBD2 (6 bases). Germline assignment: CDR1 DFQATT and CDR2 SNEGSKA (reference sequence). The V gene lost 5 bases and the J gene lost 0 bases, with 15 bases spanning the gap. This CDR3 contains 15 residues. The CDR3: CSAQTLAESTDTQYF. As DNA, the CDR3 is TGCAGTGCTCAAACCTTAGCGGAAAGCACAGATACGCAGTATTTT.

This chain joins TRBV15 and TRBJ2-1; a weak D match, TRBD2 (6 bases). The germline CDR1 and CDR2 sequences are LNHNV and YYDKDF (reference sequence). The V gene lost 3 bases and the J gene lost 5 bases, with 11 bases spanning the gap. The CDR3 extends over 14 amino acids. CDR3 amino acids: CATSSGRENNEQFF. The CDR3 nucleotides are TGTGCCACCAGCAGTGGGCGGGAAAACAATGAGCAGTTCTTC. The full variable domain, completed using reference TRBV15 and TRBJ2-1, is DAMVIQNPRYQVTQFGKPVTLSCSQTLNHNVMYWYQQKSSQAPKLLFHYYDKDFNNEADTPDNFQSRRPNTSFCFLDIRSPGLGDTAMYLCATSSGRENNEQFFGPGTRLTVL.

The chain combines TRBV24-1 with TRBJ2-6, with 7 nucleotides matching TRBD1. The CDR3 loop spans 16 amino acids. V was pared by 4 bases and J by 2 bases, with 4 bases of the junction left unmatched. The germline CDR1 and CDR2 sequences are KGHDR and SFDVKD. CDR3 in DNA: TGTGCCACCAGTGACCGAACAGGGGCTGGGGCCAACGTCCTGACTTTC. Translating it yields CATSDRTGAGANVLTF.

This clonotype is classed as medium-sized (0.01 to 0.1%). The rearrangement links TRBV20-1 to TRBJ2-3, with 9 bases lining up with TRBD2. The V segment lost 5 bases and the J segment 1 base; nucleotides outside the gene matches: 7. The V gene's germline CDR1 is DFQATT and CDR2 SNEGSKA (reference sequence). The CDR3 covers 15 residues. This CDR3 reads CSASVRLAGTDTQYF. The CDR3 DNA follows: TGCAGTGCTTCAGTGAGACTAGCGGGCACAGATACGCAGTATTTT.

This rearrangement joins TRBV6-1 to TRBJ2-5, with 13 bases lining up with TRBD2. The DNA end is a closer match to TRBJ2-7, so the J assignment may be wrong. The CDR3 loop spans 15 amino acids. CDR1 is MNHNS, CDR2 SASEGT, per germline. The CDR3 region has the DNA TGTGCCAGCAGTGGGACTAGCGGGAGTAGGTACGAGCAGTACTTC. Translating it yields CASSGTSGSRYEQYF.

This clonotype was seen only a few times. This sequence joins TRBV7-2 and TRBJ2-7; D is perhaps TRBD2 (7 bases). CDR1 and CDR2 (germline): SGHTA, FQGNSA. V was pared by 1 base and J by 7 bases, with 29 bases between. The CDR3 has 19 amino acids. The CDR3 loop is CASSLGGITGREIYNEQYF. CDR3 in DNA: TGTGCCAGCAGCTTAGGTGGGATAACAGGGAGGGAGATCTACAATGAGCAGTACTTC.

The rearrangement joins TRBV29-1 to TRBJ2-5; tentative D call: TRBD1 (5 bases). The germline V and J ends were trimmed by 2 bases and 5 bases, with 9 bases remaining between them. This CDR3 contains 12 residues. The germline V gene encodes CDR1 SQVTM and CDR2 ANQGSEA. CDR3 loop: CSVEQGRETQYF. Here the CDR3 DNA reads TGCAGCGTTGAACAGGGTAGGGAGACCCAGTACTTC.

The gene calls are TRBV20-1 and TRBJ2-4; 10 bases map to TRBD1. Germline CDR1 reads DFQATT; CDR2 reads SNEGSKA (reference sequence). The CDR3 spans 14 residues. The V and J ends lost 5 bases and 6 bases, in that order; junction bases with no gene match: 7. The CDR3 loop reads CSAGRDRGRNIQYF. For the CDR3, the DNA is TGCAGTGCTGGGCGGGACAGGGGTCGAAACATTCAGTACTTC.

The chain recombines TRBV29-1 with TRBJ2-7; D is uncertain. Germline CDR1 reads SQVTM; CDR2 reads ANQGSEA. Trimming removed 3 bases from V and 6 bases from J, with 6 bases in between. This CDR3 spans 10 amino acids. The CDR3 DNA reads TGCAGCGTTGAGGACGGCGAGCAGTACTTC. It specifies CSVEDGEQYF.

V and J are TRBV27 and TRBJ2-5, with TRBD2 matching over 10 bases. In germline, CDR1 is MNHEY, CDR2 SMNVEV (reference sequence). With V trimmed by 2 bases and J by 1 base, 4 bases remained unmatched. There are 16 residues in the CDR3. CDR3 nucleotide sequence: TGTGCCAGCAGTTTACGGGCTAGCGGGGGCCAAGAGACCCAGTACTTC. It translates to CASSLRASGGQETQYF.